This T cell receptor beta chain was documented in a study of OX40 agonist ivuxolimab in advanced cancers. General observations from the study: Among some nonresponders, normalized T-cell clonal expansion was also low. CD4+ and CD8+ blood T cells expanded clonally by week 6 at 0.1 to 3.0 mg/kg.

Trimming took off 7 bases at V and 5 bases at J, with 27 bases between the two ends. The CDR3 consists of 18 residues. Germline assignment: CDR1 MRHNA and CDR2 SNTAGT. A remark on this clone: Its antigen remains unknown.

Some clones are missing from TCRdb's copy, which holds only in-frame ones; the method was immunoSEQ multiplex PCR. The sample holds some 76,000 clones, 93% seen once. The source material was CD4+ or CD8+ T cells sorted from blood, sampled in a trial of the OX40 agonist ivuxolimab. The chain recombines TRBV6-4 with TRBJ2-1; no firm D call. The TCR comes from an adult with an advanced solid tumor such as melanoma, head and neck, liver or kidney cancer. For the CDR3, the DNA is TGTGCCAGCATCCACGGCTCCGGGCGACTTCGAAGACACAATGAGCAGTTCTTC. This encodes CASIHGSGRLRRHNEQFF.